This entry is about one TCR beta chain. Its antigen is unknown. The sample belongs to a study of T cells expressing NK-cell markers. TCRdb reprocessed the 5' RACE reads and stores each CDR3 protein as one record, lacking DNA. Its table lists approximately 460,000 distinct CDR3 sequences. Study-wide findings and caveats: Clarity on HCMV specificity was lacking for the expanded NKG2C+ T cell clones. Each of 6 or 7 donors carried dominant NKG2C+ clonotypes accounting for about 1.0-7.0% of CD8+ T cells.

This CDR3 has 16 amino acids. The sequence was obtained from a woman aged 18 to 75 in good health. The material sequenced was blood T cells: a sorted CD56 or NKG2C T cell subset, CD4+ or CD8+ T cells, or bulk PBMC T cells (not recorded which). The gene calls are TRBV12-3 or TRBV12-4 and TRBJ1-4; TCRdb gives TRBD1 as the D gene, but with no DNA this cannot be confirmed. This CDR3 reads CASSVGQRGTNEKLFF.